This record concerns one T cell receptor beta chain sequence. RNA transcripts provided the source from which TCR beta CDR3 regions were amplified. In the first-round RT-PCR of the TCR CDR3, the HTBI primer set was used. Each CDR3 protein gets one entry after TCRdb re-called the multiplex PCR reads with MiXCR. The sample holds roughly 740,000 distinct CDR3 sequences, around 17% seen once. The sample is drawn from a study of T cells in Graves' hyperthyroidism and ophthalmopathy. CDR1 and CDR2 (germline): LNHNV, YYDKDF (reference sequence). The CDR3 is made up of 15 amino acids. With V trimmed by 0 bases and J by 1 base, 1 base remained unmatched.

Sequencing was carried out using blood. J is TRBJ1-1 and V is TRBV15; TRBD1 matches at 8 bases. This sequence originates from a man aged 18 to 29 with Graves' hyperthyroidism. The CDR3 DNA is TGTGCCACCAGCAGAGATCAGGGGGCGAACACTGAAGCTTTCTTT. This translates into CATSRDQGANTEAFF.